The 28 T cell receptor beta chains below come from one sample, sequenced in a study of identifying expanded T cells in peripheral blood. Sequencing was performed with immunoSEQ multiplex PCR; in TCRdb, only in-frame clones are kept and a portion is missing. The sample has approximately 75,000 clones; 85% to 90% are singletons. The sample comprised blood. These receptors originate from a person between 18 and 69 years old in good health.

The chain is built from TRBV21-1 and TRBJ2-3; TRBD2 reflects the table's D call only, with no check against the DNA. TRBV21-1 corresponds to a pseudogene. The CDR3 contains 22 residues. CDR3 sequence: CASKGRQGRQGTSRPHTDTQYF. The CDR3 coding sequence is TGTGCCAGCAAAGGGAGGCAGGGAAGGCAAGGGACTTCCCGGCCTCACACAGATACGCAGTATTTT.

The chain is built from TRBV5-4 and TRBJ2-3; D unclear. V was clipped by 0 bases and J by 6 bases, with 11 bases between them. The CDR3 has 14 amino acids. The germline gives CDR1 SGHNT, CDR2 YYREEE (reference sequence). CDR3 sequence (DNA): TGTGCCAGCAGCTTGGGGCTAGTCCCCGATACGCAGTATTTT. Encoded protein: CASSLGLVPDTQYF.

This chain connects TRBV9 to TRBJ1-1, with D maybe TRBD1 (5 bases). Germline V gene sequence: CDR1 SGDLS, CDR2 YYNGEE. This CDR3 contains 15 residues. The V gene lost 4 bases and the J gene lost 11 bases, with 24 bases spanning the gap. The CDR3 bases are TGTGCCAGCAGCCCCCTGGGGACGGACCTTAGCAGGGCTTTCTTT. It yields the protein CASSPLGTDLSRAFF.

This clone appeared once. This sequence joins TRBV11-2 and TRBJ2-1; D is unclear. This CDR3 has 13 amino acids. Per the germline V gene, CDR1 is SGHAT and CDR2 is FQNNGV. Trimming shortened V by 5 bases and J by 12 bases, and 17 bases separated the two germline ends. CDR3 bases: TGTGCCAGCAGCCTGGAAAGGAGTAGTCGGCAGTTCTTC. Translation gives CASSLERSSRQFF.

This chain connects TRBV7-2 to TRBJ1-5; 10 bases are a match to TRBD1. From germline, CDR1 is SGHTA and CDR2 FQGNSA. The CDR3 consists of 15 residues. With V trimmed by 5 bases and J by 6 bases, 7 bases remained unmatched. The CDR3 sequence is CASSIRQGAGQPQHF. The CDR3 DNA reads as TGTGCCAGCAGCATTCGACAGGGGGCGGGTCAGCCCCAGCATTTT.

The genes are TRBV2 and TRBJ1-4; D is unclear. Germline lookup yields CDR1 SNHLY and CDR2 FYNNEI. V was shortened by 4 bases and J by 3 bases, with 9 bases between the two germline ends. This CDR3 has 14 amino acids. The DNA for the CDR3 is TGTGCCAGCAGTGTAGGGATATCTAATGAAAAACTGTTTTTT. Its translation is CASSVGISNEKLFF.

The chain recombines TRBV5-1 with TRBJ2-3; no clear D. Germline V gene data show CDR1 as SGHRS and CDR2 as YFSETQ. The CDR3 runs 12 residues. Trimming took off 2 bases at V and 6 bases at J, with 7 bases between the two ends. CDR3 in amino acids: CASSFPPDTQYF. The CDR3 DNA is TGCGCCAGCAGCTTTCCTCCCGATACGCAGTATTTT.

This clone was seen only a few times. The V call is TRBV28, the J call TRBJ1-6, with a possible D match to TRBD1 (6 bases). CDR3 size: 15 residues. Trimming pared 5 bases from V and 7 bases from J, leaving 15 bases between. Germline loops: CDR1 MDHEN, CDR2 SYDVKM. The CDR3 nucleotides read TGTGCCAGCAGTCTACCGGACAGTGGGAATTCACCCCTCCACTTT. Protein product: CASSLPDSGNSPLHF.

The gene calls are TRBV7-8 and TRBJ1-6; no reliable D call. This CDR3 is 17 amino acids long. The V end lost 2 bases, the J end lost 1 base, and 12 bases lay between the germline ends. The V gene's germline CDR1 is SGHVS and CDR2 FQNEAQ. CDR3: CASSLTSGDSYNSPLHF. The CDR3 DNA reads TGTGCCAGCAGCTTAACTTCCGGGGATTCCTATAATTCACCCCTCCACTTT.

As for this clone: Since a much larger clone is just one base distant, this may be a read error. The chain joins TRBV30 to TRBJ1-1; D is uncertain. The germline V and J ends were trimmed by 1 base and 1 base, with 4 bases remaining between them. CDR1 is GTSNPN and CDR2 is SVGIG in the germline V gene (reference sequence). The CDR3 contains 12 residues. The CDR3 is CAWSAGNTEAFF. The CDR3 DNA sequence: TGTGCCTGGAGTGCAGGGAACACTGAAGCTTTCTTT. The full variable domain, its missing parts supplied by reference TRBV30 and TRBJ1-1, is SQTIHQWPATLVQPVGSPLSLECTVEGTSNPNLYWYRQAAGRGLQLLFYSVGIGQISSEVPQNLSASRPQDRQFILSSKKLLLSDSGFYLCAWSAGNTEAFFGQGTRLTVV.

The chain links TRBV6-4 to TRBJ2-7; the D gene is possibly TRBD2 (6 bases). CDR1 is MRHNA and CDR2 is SNTAGT in the germline V gene. Trimming stripped 5 bases from V and 6 bases from J, with 17 bases between. This CDR3 has 14 residues. DNA of the CDR3: TGTGCCAGCAGTATGGAACGGAGGGTGGTCGAGCAGTACTTC. It is translated as CASSMERRVVEQYF.

A single count supports this clone. This chain uses TRBV7-8 with TRBJ1-1; the D is unclear. CDR1 is SGHVS and CDR2 is FQNEAQ in the germline V gene. V shed 1 base and J shed 0 bases, with 9 bases lying between them. The CDR3 is 15 amino acids. The CDR3 sequence: CASSLGAYMNTEAFF. The DNA for the CDR3 is TGTGCCAGCAGCTTAGGGGCATACATGAACACTGAAGCTTTCTTT.

This chain connects TRBV28 to TRBJ2-3; 11 bases align to TRBD2. The CDR3 spans 15 residues. The ends lost 5 bases at V and 4 bases at J; junction bases unmatched: 5. The germline V gene has CDR1 MDHEN and CDR2 SYDVKM. CDR3 nucleotide sequence: TGTGCCAGCAGTGATCCGGGACTAGCGGCAGATACGCAGTATTTT. Translating gives CASSDPGLAADTQYF.

The DNA of the CDR3 is TGTGCCATCACCGATTTGAGACAGGGGGCGCTCAATGAGCAGTTCTTC. Amino acids: CAITDLRQGALNEQFF. The chain combines TRBV10-3 with TRBJ2-1; 10 bases line up with TRBD1. CDR1 and CDR2 (germline): ENHRY, SYGVKD. The CDR3 length is 16 residues. The V gene end was trimmed by 7 bases and the J gene end by 6 bases; junction bases not matched to a gene: 12.

V usage is TRBV19 and J usage is TRBJ2-5; D remains ambiguous. The J call may be mistaken, given a closer DNA end match to TRBJ2-7. The germline V gene encodes CDR1 LNHDA and CDR2 SQIVND (reference sequence). The CDR3 length is 13 residues. CDR3 DNA sequence: TGTGCCAGTAGTTTACACGGATCCTACGAGCAGTACTTC. Protein product: CASSLHGSYEQYF.

V gene TRBV7-2 combines with J gene TRBJ2-1; TRBD2 matches at 7 bases. The V segment lost 3 bases and the J segment 3 bases; nucleotides outside the gene matches: 2. The CDR3 has 14 residues. Germline lookup yields CDR1 SGHTA and CDR2 FQGNSA. CDR3 DNA: TGTGCCAGCAGCTTCCCGGGGGGCTACAATGAGCAGTTCTTC. Its translation is CASSFPGGYNEQFF.

This clone was seen a single time. This chain links TRBV19 with TRBJ1-4; no clear D. The CDR3 has 15 amino acids. Germline values: CDR1 LNHDA, CDR2 SQIVND (reference sequence). Between the trimmed V and J ends, which lost 6 bases and 1 base, there was a span of 12 bases. CDR3 loop: CASRQGPGTNEKLFF. The DNA of the CDR3 is TGTGCCAGTAGGCAAGGCCCCGGAACTAATGAAAAACTGTTTTTT.

V gene TRBV27 combines with J gene TRBJ2-1, with a possible D match to TRBD1 (5 bases). V was pared by 8 bases and J by 5 bases, with 10 bases between. There are 12 residues in the CDR3. Germline CDR1 is MNHEY and CDR2 is SMNVEV (reference sequence). The chain's CDR3 is CASGAYNNEQFF. The CDR3 nucleotides are TGTGCCAGCGGGGCTTACAACAATGAGCAGTTCTTC.

V and J are TRBV5-6 and TRBJ2-7; the match to TRBD1 covers 7 bases. CDR3 length equals 14 residues. Germline-derived CDR1 and CDR2 are SGHDT and YYEEEE. The V gene end was trimmed by 4 bases and the J gene end by 2 bases; junction bases not matched to a gene: 6. The CDR3 sequence: CASSTTGAAYEQYF. In DNA, the CDR3 is TGTGCCAGCAGCACCACAGGGGCCGCCTACGAGCAGTACTTC.

The chain recombines TRBV4-2 with TRBJ2-1, with 9 positions matching TRBD2. CDR1 and CDR2 from the germline V gene are LGHNA and YNFKEQ. The CDR3 covers 17 residues. Trimming cost V 0 bases and J 4 bases; bases outside gene matches: 7. DNA of the CDR3: TGTGCCAGCAGCCAAGATAGAGCGGGAGGTGGGTACAATGAGCAGTTCTTC. Its protein is CASSQDRAGGGYNEQFF.

This chain connects TRBV30 to TRBJ1-3; D is ambiguous. Germline lookup yields CDR1 GTSNPN and CDR2 SVGIG (reference sequence). V was trimmed by 2 bases and J by 1 base, leaving 6 bases between them. The CDR3 sequence is 13 residues long. CDR3 bases: TGTGCCTGGAGTTATGGGTCTGGAAACACCATATATTTT. It encodes CAWSYGSGNTIYF.

The V gene is TRBV6-5, the J gene TRBJ2-2; 8 bases align to TRBD2. Germline CDR1 MNHEY, CDR2 SVGAGI. This CDR3 has 15 amino acids. The V gene end was trimmed by 5 bases and the J gene end by 5 bases; junction bases not matched to a gene: 7. The CDR3 DNA reads TGTGCCAGCAGTACTAGAGGCGGGGGGACCGGGGAGCTGTTTTTT. Encoded protein: CASSTRGGGTGELFF.

This chain joins TRBV7-2 and TRBJ1-2; D might be TRBD1 (5 bases). The V and J ends lost 2 bases and 6 bases respectively, with 13 bases between them. Germline lookup yields CDR1 SGHTA and CDR2 FQGNSA. The CDR3 consists of 14 residues. CDR3 bases: TGTGCCAGCAGCTTAAGGGCCGGGGGTAATGGCTACACCTTC. Translating it yields CASSLRAGGNGYTF.

The chain recombines TRBV5-1 with TRBJ2-5; D is possibly TRBD2 (5 bases). The V end lost 4 bases, the J end lost 4 bases, and 11 bases lay between the germline ends. From germline, CDR1 is SGHRS and CDR2 YFSETQ. The CDR3 is 13 amino acids. DNA for the CDR3: TGCGCCAGCAGCCGGGAATTTTCAGAGACCCAGTACTTC. Encoded protein: CASSREFSETQYF.

This clone was observed a single time. The rearrangement joins TRBV19 to TRBJ2-7, with 8 bases identical to TRBD1. The germline gives CDR1 LNHDA, CDR2 SQIVND (reference sequence). The V segment lost 2 bases and the J segment 2 bases; nucleotides outside the gene matches: 2. The CDR3 has 14 amino acids. The CDR3 is CASSISGQAYEQYF. CDR3 coding DNA: TGTGCCAGTAGTATATCGGGACAGGCCTACGAGCAGTACTTC.

The rearrangement joins TRBV29-1 to TRBJ2-7, with TRBD2 matching 7 bases. The CDR3 contains 14 residues. Trimming took 7 bases from V and 2 from J; bases not matched to a gene: 11. CDR1 and CDR2 from the germline V gene are SQVTM and ANQGSEA. CDR3 nucleotides: TGCAGCGCTCAGCGGGACCTGTCCGCCTACGAGCAGTACTTC. It codes for CSAQRDLSAYEQYF.

The chain's CDR3 is CASSSRDRVTEAFF. CDR3 in DNA: TGTGCCAGCAGTTCGAGGGACAGGGTCACTGAAGCTTTCTTT. The V and J genes are TRBV6-5 and TRBJ1-1; TRBD1 aligns across 9 bases. Germline V CDR1 and CDR2: MNHEY, SVGAGI. The CDR3 loop spans 14 amino acids. Germline trimming cut 4 bases from V and 4 bases from J; bases unmatched to any gene: 4.

The chain is built from TRBV19 and TRBJ2-3; 10 nucleotides align to TRBD2. This CDR3 has 18 residues. The V segment lost 3 bases and the J segment 5 bases; nucleotides outside the gene matches: 14. Germline lookup yields CDR1 LNHDA and CDR2 SQIVND (reference sequence). CDR3 sequence: CASSMWASGSSGRDTQYF. For the CDR3, the DNA is TGTGCCAGTAGTATGTGGGCTAGCGGGAGTTCGGGAAGAGATACGCAGTATTTT. Variable domain in full (rest from reference TRBV19 and TRBJ2-3): DGGITQSPKYLFRKEGQNVTLSCEQNLNHDAMYWYRQDPGQGLRLIYYSQIVNDFQKGDIAEGYSVSREKKESFPLTVTSAQKNPTAFYLCASSMWASGSSGRDTQYFGPGTRLTVL.